This is a list of T cell receptor beta chains from one sample in a study of blood T cell repertoires in COVID-19. Sequencing used immunoSEQ multiplex PCR; TCRdb keeps in-frame clones, though not all of them. The sample lists over 150,000 clones, 80% to 90% occurring once. Sequencing was done on a sample of peripheral blood. All receptors come from a woman in her 70s with COVID-19, enrolled during active disease. The CDR3 runs from the conserved cysteine through the conserved F or W. Fields, in order: CDR3 DNA, CDR3 protein, V gene, D gene, clone size, J gene. D genes are given only for firm matches. A clone size is listed for some rows: how often the clone was seen (once, few, many), or a class if it is expanded.

TGTGCCAGCAGCCAACCTTTCCGAGCGGGAGGGCCCCACGAGCAGTACTTC | CASSQPFRAGGPHEQYF | TRBV7-2 | TRBD2 | NA | TRBJ2-7
TGTGCCAGCAGTTTCCCGGGACAGTCTTCCTACGAGCAGTACTTC | CASSFPGQSSYEQYF | TRBV6-2/TRBV6-3 | TRBD1 | NA | TRBJ2-7
TGCGCCAGCAGCCAGGTCCCCCTATACGAGCAGTACTTC | CASSQVPLYEQYF | TRBV4-1 | NA | NA | TRBJ2-7
TGTGCCAGCAGTGCAAGACAGGGGGCGTACGAGCAGTACTTC | CASSARQGAYEQYF | TRBV2 | TRBD1 | NA | TRBJ2-7
TGTGCCAGCGGATACTTAGCGGGAGCCACAGATACGCAGTATTTT | CASGYLAGATDTQYF | TRBV27 | TRBD2 | NA | TRBJ2-3
TGTGCCAGCAGCTTAAGGACACTTGTTGGCACAGATACGCAGTATTTT | CASSLRTLVGTDTQYF | TRBV11-2 | NA | NA | TRBJ2-3
TGTGCCAGCAGTTCTGTCTCGGATGGGAGGGCGATAGAGCAGTACTTC | CASSSVSDGRAIEQYF | TRBV28 | TRBD2 | few | TRBJ2-7
TGTGCCAGCAGCCCATCCCATAGTAACACTGAAGCTTTCTTT | CASSPSHSNTEAFF | TRBV6-4 | NA | NA | TRBJ1-1
TGTGCCAGTAGTATCCAACAGGGTACCAATCAGCCCCAGCATTTT | CASSIQQGTNQPQHF | TRBV19 | NA | NA | TRBJ1-5
TGCAGCGCCATGGGGGGGGGCCTATACAATGAGCAGTTCTTC | CSAMGGGLYNEQFF | TRBV29-1 | NA | NA | TRBJ2-1
TGTGCCACCACCCTGAAGGGACAGGGGACCGGGGAGCTGTTTTTT | CATTLKGQGTGELFF | TRBV6-5 | TRBD1 | NA | TRBJ2-2
TGTGCCACCAGCAGAGATTCTAGCGGATCATACGAGCAGTACTTC | CATSRDSSGSYEQYF | TRBV15 | TRBD2 | NA | TRBJ2-7
TGTGCCAGCAGTGGGGGGGTAGCTAGCGGGAGGGAAGAGACCCAGTACTTC | CASSGGVASGREETQYF | TRBV2 | TRBD2 | NA | TRBJ2-5
TGTGCCAGCAGTCACCCTCGGACAGGGTTGTATGAAAAACTGTTTTTT | CASSHPRTGLYEKLFF | TRBV6-6 | TRBD1 | NA | TRBJ1-4
TGCGCCAGCAGCCAAAGCGGGAGGTGGGTAGATACGCAGTATTTT | CASSQSGRWVDTQYF | TRBV4-1 | TRBD2 | NA | TRBJ2-3
TGTGCCAGCAGCAAACTCATCCGGGACAGAAACGAGCAGTACTTC | CASSKLIRDRNEQYF | TRBV27 | TRBD1 | few | TRBJ2-7
TGTGCCAGCAGCACAGGGGGGGGGAATTATGGCTACACCTTC | CASSTGGGNYGYTF | TRBV7-2 | TRBD1 | NA | TRBJ1-2
TGTGCCAGCAGCCAAGGGGTCGGGAGGCCGAACACCGGGGAGCTGTTTTTT | CASSQGVGRPNTGELFF | TRBV14 | TRBD2 | NA | TRBJ2-2
TGTGCCACCAGTAAAAGGCAACCGGGACTAGCGGGAGGGGAGCAGTTCTTC | CATSKRQPGLAGGEQFF | TRBV15 | TRBD2 | NA | TRBJ2-1
TGTGCCAGCAGCCAAGGACAGAACACTGAAGCTTTCTTT | CASSQGQNTEAFF | TRBV14 | NA | NA | TRBJ1-1
TGTGCCATCAGTGCCTCAAGGGGGAGGGGCGACTACGAGCAGTACTTC | CAISASRGRGDYEQYF | TRBV10-3 | NA | NA | TRBJ2-7
TGTGCCAGCAGCCAATTCATAGGGGGGGGAACTGGGGCCAACGTCCTGACTTTC | CASSQFIGGGTGANVLTF | TRBV3-1/TRBV3-2 | NA | NA | TRBJ2-6
TGCGCCAGCAGCTTGGGATCAGCGGGAGTCCAAGAGACCCAGTACTTC | CASSLGSAGVQETQYF | TRBV5-1 | TRBD2 | NA | TRBJ2-5
TGTGCCAGTACCTCTCGACCGGGACACTCTAATGAAAAACTGTTTTTT | CASTSRPGHSNEKLFF | TRBV19 | NA | NA | TRBJ1-4
TGTGCCTGGAGTGTAGCGGGAGTTAGAGATACGCAGTATTTT | CAWSVAGVRDTQYF | TRBV30 | TRBD2 | NA | TRBJ2-3
TGCGCCAGCTGGACAGGGACGGGAAACACCATATATTTT | CASWTGTGNTIYF | TRBV5-1 | TRBD1 | NA | TRBJ1-3
TGTGCCAGCTCCCAGGGGGGGACAGGGGAAAAACTGTTTTTT | CASSQGGTGEKLFF | TRBV28 | TRBD1 | NA | TRBJ1-4
TGTGCCAACAGTTATTCAAGGGAGGAAAAACTGTTTTTT | CANSYSREEKLFF | TRBV6-6 | NA | once | TRBJ1-4
TGTGCCAGCAGCCAAGTAACGGGTGGCTACACCTTC | CASSQVTGGYTF | TRBV3-1/TRBV3-2 | NA | NA | TRBJ1-2